Below, 16 T cell receptor beta chains from the same sample are listed, as sequenced in a study of CD8+ T cells in alopecia areata (dated by TCRdb to 2016 to 2019). The library was produced with the immunoSEQ multiplex PCR assay. To provide template for TCR sequencing, every sample had RNA extracted and reverse transcribed into cDNA. TCRdb mirrors the immuneACCESS table, restricted to in-frame sequences. Some clones are absent from its copies; in checked studies, under half trace to an unresolved V gene, and the reason for the others is unknown. The sample table lists about 64,000 clones, roughly 45% of them with a count of one. The top ten clonotypes cover roughly 51% of the sample. Sequenced input: NKG2D-low CD8+ T cells sorted from blood. Per the publication, the cell subset or site label means: sorted CD8+ NKG2D-low blood T cells. The receptors were gathered from a human donor with alopecia areata.

This rearrangement joins TRBV7-9 to TRBJ2-5, with no clear D. Germline CDR1 and CDR2: SEHNR and FQNEAQ (reference sequence). CDR3 size: 13 residues. Trimming took off 3 bases at V and 1 base at J, with 6 bases between the two ends. CDR3 DNA sequence: TGTGCCAGCAGCTTCCGGGCCCAAGAGACCCAGTACTTC. The encoded protein is CASSFRAQETQYF.

This clone showed up just a few times. The V call is TRBV29-1, the J call TRBJ2-7; 8 positions agree with TRBD1. V trimming: 6 bases; J trimming: 7 bases; junction bases outside the gene matches: 5. This CDR3 spans 11 amino acids. Germline V gene data show CDR1 as SQVTM and CDR2 as ANQGSEA. The CDR3 here is CSVGTGSEQYF. The CDR3 nucleotides are TGCAGCGTGGGGACAGGATCGGAGCAGTACTTC.

The rearrangement uses TRBV14 and TRBJ2-5; TRBD2 aligns across 7 bases. The CDR3 covers 15 residues. Germline V gene data show CDR1 as SGHDN and CDR2 as FVKESK. The junction had 4 bases not matched to a gene; V was cut back by 2 bases and J by 1 base. The CDR3 loop is CASSQWGGIQETQYF. CDR3 DNA: TGTGCCAGCAGCCAATGGGGGGGGATCCAAGAGACCCAGTACTTC.

The CDR3 spells CASSDLLAGGPYQETQYF. CDR3 nucleotide sequence: TGTGCCAGCAGTGATTTATTAGCGGGGGGGCCGTACCAAGAGACCCAGTACTTC. The chain joins TRBV2 to TRBJ2-5, with 11 bases aligning to TRBD2. The CDR3 has 18 amino acids. The trim removed 3 bases at V and 0 bases at J, leaving 9 bases unmatched. CDR1 is SNHLY and CDR2 is FYNNEI in the germline V gene.

The chain combines TRBV29-1 with TRBJ1-2; the D is unclear. CDR3 length: 15 residues. Germline CDR1 SQVTM, CDR2 ANQGSEA. Trimming shortened V by 0 bases and J by 4 bases, and 15 bases separated the two germline ends. CDR3: CSVEDLLGSVYGYTF. CDR3 nucleotides: TGCAGCGTTGAAGATCTACTTGGGTCGGTCTATGGCTACACCTTC.

V is TRBV7-6 and J is TRBJ1-1; D unclear. The CDR3 spans 14 residues. The V and J ends lost 0 bases and 1 base respectively, with 6 bases between them. The germline gives CDR1 SGHVS, CDR2 FNYEAQ. The CDR3 bases are TGTGCCAGCAGCTTAGCAGGGCCGAACACTGAAGCTTTCTTT. This gives the protein CASSLAGPNTEAFF.

This sequence joins TRBV27 and TRBJ2-7; TRBD2 might be the D (5 bases). This CDR3 region has 12 residues. Trimming shortened V by 6 bases and J by 3 bases, and 9 bases separated the two germline ends. The germline CDR1 and CDR2 sequences are MNHEY and SMNVEV (reference sequence). The CDR3 region has the DNA TGTGCCAGCAGCCTGGCGGGCTACGAGCAGTACTTC. Translating gives CASSLAGYEQYF.

V is TRBV4-3 and J is TRBJ2-3, with 9 bases identical to TRBD2. The V and J ends lost 4 bases and 6 bases, in that order; junction bases with no gene match: 20. The germline V gene encodes CDR1 LGHNA and CDR2 YSLEER. The CDR3 covers 19 residues. The CDR3 coding sequence is TGCGCCAGCAGCCGCCTATGGCCCCAAAGCGGGAGGCCGTGGGATACGCAGTATTTT. It translates to CASSRLWPQSGRPWDTQYF.

This clone is deemed medium-sized. The V call is TRBV7-9, the J call TRBJ1-2; D call uncertain. Trimming left V 4 bases short and J 1 base short, with 13 bases between. Germline assignment: CDR1 SEHNR and CDR2 FQNEAQ (reference sequence). The CDR3 has 15 amino acids. DNA of the CDR3: TGTGCCAGCAGCTGGCCCAGCAGATTTAACTATGGCTACACCTTC. It specifies CASSWPSRFNYGYTF.

The rearrangement links TRBV7-6 to TRBJ2-3; 11 bases agree with TRBD2. Germline assignment: CDR1 SGHVS and CDR2 FNYEAQ. This CDR3 is 18 amino acids long. V lost 1 base to trimming and J lost 0 bases; unmatched junction nucleotides: 6. For the CDR3, the DNA is TGTGCCAGCAGCTTAGTACTAGCGGGAGTTGGGAGCACAGATACGCAGTATTTT. The encoded protein is CASSLVLAGVGSTDTQYF.

The V and J genes are TRBV29-1 and TRBJ1-1, with TRBD1 matching over 7 bases. CDR3 length equals 11 residues. Germline assignment: CDR1 SQVTM and CDR2 ANQGSEA. After removal of 3 bases from V and 10 bases from J, the junction contained 5 bases not matched to a gene. CDR3 loop: CSVDRGDRAFF. CDR3 coding DNA: TGCAGCGTTGATCGGGGGGACAGAGCTTTCTTT.

This sequence joins TRBV2 and TRBJ2-1; the match to TRBD2 covers 8 bases. V lost 1 base to trimming and J lost 0 bases; unmatched junction nucleotides: 5. Germline V gives CDR1 SNHLY, CDR2 FYNNEI. This CDR3 spans 17 amino acids. The CDR3 protein is CASSEDPRGGSYNEQFF. In DNA, the CDR3 is TGTGCCAGCAGTGAAGACCCCCGGGGGGGCTCCTACAATGAGCAGTTCTTC. Combining the CDR3 with reference TRBV2 and TRBJ2-1 gives the whole variable domain EPEVTQTPSHQVTQMGQEVILRCVPISNHLYFYWYRQILGQKVEFLVSFYNNEISEKSEIFDDQFSVERPDGSNFTLKIRSTKLEDSAMYFCASSEDPRGGSYNEQFFGPGTRLTVL.

The chain recombines TRBV19 with TRBJ1-6; D remains unclear. V lost 6 bases, J lost 3 bases, and 9 bases lay in between. The CDR3 spans 14 residues. CDR1 and CDR2 (germline): LNHDA, SQIVND (reference sequence). CDR3 sequence: CASRGGNYNSPLHF. CDR3 coding DNA: TGTGCCAGTAGGGGAGGGAACTATAATTCACCCCTCCACTTT.

V and J are TRBV27 and TRBJ1-1, with 9 bases fitting TRBD1. The V segment lost 5 bases and the J segment 1 base; nucleotides outside the gene matches: 5. Germline values: CDR1 MNHEY, CDR2 SMNVEV (reference sequence). The CDR3 is 15 residues long. The CDR3 loop reads CASSPQGASNTEAFF. As DNA, the CDR3 is TGTGCCAGCAGTCCACAGGGGGCCTCGAACACTGAAGCTTTCTTT.

This clone was found a few times. The rearrangement joins TRBV28 to TRBJ2-4; a weak D match, TRBD1 (6 bases). The CDR3 extends over 15 amino acids. The germline V gene has CDR1 MDHEN and CDR2 SYDVKM. Trimming shortened V by 3 bases and J by 1 base, and 10 bases separated the two germline ends. The CDR3 coding sequence is TGTGCCAGCAGTTTTAGGGGGATTGCCAAAAACATTCAGTACTTC. It codes for CASSFRGIAKNIQYF. The full variable domain, with the rest looked up from reference TRBV28 and TRBJ2-4, is DVKVTQSSRYLVKRTGEKVFLECVQDMDHENMFWYRQDPGLGLRLIYFSYDVKMKEKGDIPEGYSVSREKKERFSLILESASTNQTSMYLCASSFRGIAKNIQYFGAGTRLSVL.

The CDR3: CSIRGGRNEQFF. CDR3 bases: TGCAGCATCCGGGGGGGCCGAAATGAGCAGTTCTTC. The rearrangement uses TRBV29-1 and TRBJ2-1, with TRBD2 matching over 8 bases. Unmatched junction bases numbered 7, after V lost 8 bases and J lost 7 bases. Germline CDR1 SQVTM, CDR2 ANQGSEA. The CDR3 loop spans 12 amino acids.